This T cell receptor beta chain was sequenced in a study of blood T cell repertoires in COVID-19. Study at large: Samples of COVID-19 (acute and convalescent) were obtained from the United States, Italy and Spain. In each case, the material was cDNA or gDNA derived from T cells, B-cell-depleted T cells, or PBMCs.

Original handling: Estimation of nucleated cell counts was performed using reference gene primer amplification. The table came from immunoSEQ multiplex PCR; TCRdb's copy has only in-frame clones and leaves some out. V, J and clone size are taken as reported in that table, and D and trimming were inferred from the DNA itself. Counted here are roughly 100,000 clones, around 80% occurring once; the ten biggest clones make up more than 5%. The Seattle patients, enrolled during active infection, were followed longitudinally. Unmatched junction bases numbered 6, after V lost 5 bases and J lost 3 bases. Germline V CDR1 and CDR2: MNHEY, SVGEGT. The CDR3 length is 15 residues.

This receptor was taken from an elderly man with COVID-19, enrolled during active disease. Specimen: peripheral blood. V is TRBV6-2 or TRBV6-3 and J is TRBJ2-7; TRBD2 matches at 11 bases. The CDR3 sequence: CASSPGTSGSYEQYF. CDR3 nucleotide sequence: TGTGCCAGCAGTCCCGGGACTAGCGGCAGCTACGAGCAGTACTTC.